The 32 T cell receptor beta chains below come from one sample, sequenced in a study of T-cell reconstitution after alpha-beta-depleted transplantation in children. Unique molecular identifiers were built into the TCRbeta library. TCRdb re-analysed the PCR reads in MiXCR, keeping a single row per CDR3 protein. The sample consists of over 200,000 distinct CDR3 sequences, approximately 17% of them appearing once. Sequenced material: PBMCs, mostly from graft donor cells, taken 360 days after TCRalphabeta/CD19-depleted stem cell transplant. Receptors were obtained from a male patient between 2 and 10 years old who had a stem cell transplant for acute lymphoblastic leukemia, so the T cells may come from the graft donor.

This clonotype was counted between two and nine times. CDR3 sequence (DNA): TGTGCCAGCAGTTTTCGGACAGCCTACGAGCAGTACTTC. Translating it yields CASSFRTAYEQYF. The V and J genes are TRBV28 and TRBJ2-7; TRBD1 might be the D (6 bases). CDR1 and CDR2 from the germline V gene are MDHEN and SYDVKM. V lost 3 bases to trimming and J lost 2 bases, with 8 bases between them. CDR3 length equals 13 residues.

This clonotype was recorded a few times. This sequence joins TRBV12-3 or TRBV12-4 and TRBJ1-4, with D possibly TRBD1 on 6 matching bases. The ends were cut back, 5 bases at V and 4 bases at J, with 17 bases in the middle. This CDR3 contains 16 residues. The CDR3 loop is CASSRGTGPFNEKLFF. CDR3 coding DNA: TGTGCCAGCAGTCGTGGAACAGGGCCCTTTAATGAAAAACTGTTTTTT.

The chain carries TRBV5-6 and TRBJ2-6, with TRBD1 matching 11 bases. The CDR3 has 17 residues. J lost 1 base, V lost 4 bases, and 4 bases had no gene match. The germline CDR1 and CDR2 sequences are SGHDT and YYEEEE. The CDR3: CASSKDRGRSGANVLTF. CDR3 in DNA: TGTGCCAGCAGCAAGGACAGGGGGCGGTCTGGGGCCAACGTCCTGACTTTC.

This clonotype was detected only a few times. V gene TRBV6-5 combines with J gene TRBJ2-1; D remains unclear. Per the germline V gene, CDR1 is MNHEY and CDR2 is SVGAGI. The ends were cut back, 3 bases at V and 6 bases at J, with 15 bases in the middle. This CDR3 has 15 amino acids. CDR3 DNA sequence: TGTGCCAGCAGTTATCATGAGGTGTTCGGCAATGAGCAGTTCTTC. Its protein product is CASSYHEVFGNEQFF.

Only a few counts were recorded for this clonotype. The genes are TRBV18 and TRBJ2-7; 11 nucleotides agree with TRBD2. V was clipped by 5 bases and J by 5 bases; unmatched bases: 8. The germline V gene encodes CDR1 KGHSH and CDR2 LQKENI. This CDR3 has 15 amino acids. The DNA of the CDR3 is TGTGCCAGCTCAGTCCCGGGACTAGCGGTACACGAGCAGTACTTC. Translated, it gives CASSVPGLAVHEQYF.

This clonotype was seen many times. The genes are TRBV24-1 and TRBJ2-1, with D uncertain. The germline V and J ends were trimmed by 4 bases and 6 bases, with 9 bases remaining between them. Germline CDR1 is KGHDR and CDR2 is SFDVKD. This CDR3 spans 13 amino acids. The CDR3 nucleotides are TGTGCCACCAGTGAGCCAGCCATCAATGAGCAGTTCTTC. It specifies CATSEPAINEQFF.

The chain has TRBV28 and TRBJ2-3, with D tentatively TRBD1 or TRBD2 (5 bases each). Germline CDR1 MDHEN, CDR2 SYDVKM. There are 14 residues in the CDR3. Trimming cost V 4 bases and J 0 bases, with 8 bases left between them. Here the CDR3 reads CASSSGASTDTQYF. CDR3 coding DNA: TGTGCCAGCAGTTCCGGGGCTAGCACAGATACGCAGTATTTT. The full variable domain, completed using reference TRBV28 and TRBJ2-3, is DVKVTQSSRYLVKRTGEKVFLECVQDMDHENMFWYRQDPGLGLRLIYFSYDVKMKEKGDIPEGYSVSREKKERFSLILESASTNQTSMYLCASSSGASTDTQYFGPGTRLTVL.

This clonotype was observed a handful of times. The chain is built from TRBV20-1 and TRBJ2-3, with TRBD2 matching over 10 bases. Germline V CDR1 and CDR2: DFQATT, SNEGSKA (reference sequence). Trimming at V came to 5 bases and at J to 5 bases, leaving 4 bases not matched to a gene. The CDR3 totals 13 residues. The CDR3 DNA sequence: TGCAGTGCTCTACTAGCGGGAAAAGATACGCAGTATTTT. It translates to CSALLAGKDTQYF.

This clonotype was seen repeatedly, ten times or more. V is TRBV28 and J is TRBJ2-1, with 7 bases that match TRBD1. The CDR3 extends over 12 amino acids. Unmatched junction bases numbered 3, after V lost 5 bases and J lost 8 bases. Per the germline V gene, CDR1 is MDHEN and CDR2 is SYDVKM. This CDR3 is CASSEGAYEQFF. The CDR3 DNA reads TGTGCCAGCAGTGAGGGGGCCTATGAGCAGTTCTTC.

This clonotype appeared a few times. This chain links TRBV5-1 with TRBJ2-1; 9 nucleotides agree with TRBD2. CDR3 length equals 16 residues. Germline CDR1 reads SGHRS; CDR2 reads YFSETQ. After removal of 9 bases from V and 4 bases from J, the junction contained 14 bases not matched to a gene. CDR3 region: CATAGSSGAKYNEQFF. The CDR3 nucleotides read TGCGCCACCGCAGGATCTAGCGGGGCGAAGTACAATGAGCAGTTCTTC. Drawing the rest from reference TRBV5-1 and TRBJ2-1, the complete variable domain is KAGVTQTPRYLIKTRGQQVTLSCSPISGHRSVSWYQQTPGQGLQFLFEYFSETQRNKGNFPGRFSGRQFSNSRSEMNVSTLELGDSALYLCATAGSSGAKYNEQFFGPGTRLTVL.

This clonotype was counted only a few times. The CDR3, as DNA: TGTGCCAGCACCGCTAGCGGGGGGTCCTACAATGAGCAGTTCTTC. Its translation: CASTASGGSYNEQFF. The rearrangement uses TRBV12-3 or TRBV12-4 and TRBJ2-1; 11 bases line up with TRBD2. The trim removed 7 bases at V and 1 base at J, leaving 3 bases unmatched. The CDR3 is 15 residues long.

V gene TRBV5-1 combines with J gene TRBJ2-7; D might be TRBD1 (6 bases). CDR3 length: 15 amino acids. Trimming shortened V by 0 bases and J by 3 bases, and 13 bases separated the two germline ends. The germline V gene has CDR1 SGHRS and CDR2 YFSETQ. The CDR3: CASSLATGGFYEQYF. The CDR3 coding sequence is TGCGCCAGCAGCTTGGCGACAGGCGGGTTCTACGAGCAGTACTTC.

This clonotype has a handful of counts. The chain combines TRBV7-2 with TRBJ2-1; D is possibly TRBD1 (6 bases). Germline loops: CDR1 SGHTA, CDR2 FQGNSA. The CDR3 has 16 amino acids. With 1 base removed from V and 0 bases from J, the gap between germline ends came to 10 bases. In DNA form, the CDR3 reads TGTGCCAGCAGCTTAGAAGGGGGAAGCTCCTACAATGAGCAGTTCTTC. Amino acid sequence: CASSLEGGSSYNEQFF.

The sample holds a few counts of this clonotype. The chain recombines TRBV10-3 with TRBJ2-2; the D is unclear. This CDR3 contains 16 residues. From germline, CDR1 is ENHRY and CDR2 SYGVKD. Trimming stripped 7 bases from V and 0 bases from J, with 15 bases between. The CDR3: CAINWKVGSNTGELFF. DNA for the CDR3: TGTGCCATCAACTGGAAGGTTGGTTCGAACACCGGGGAGCTGTTTTTT.

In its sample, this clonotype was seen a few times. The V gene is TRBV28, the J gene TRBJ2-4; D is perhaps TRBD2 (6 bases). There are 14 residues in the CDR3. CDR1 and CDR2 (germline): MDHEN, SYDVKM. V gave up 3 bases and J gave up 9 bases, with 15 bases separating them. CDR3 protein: CASSFHGGRGIQYF. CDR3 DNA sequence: TGTGCCAGCAGTTTCCACGGGGGTCGGGGCATTCAGTACTTC. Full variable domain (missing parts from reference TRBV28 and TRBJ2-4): DVKVTQSSRYLVKRTGEKVFLECVQDMDHENMFWYRQDPGLGLRLIYFSYDVKMKEKGDIPEGYSVSREKKERFSLILESASTNQTSMYLCASSFHGGRGIQYFGAGTRLSVL.

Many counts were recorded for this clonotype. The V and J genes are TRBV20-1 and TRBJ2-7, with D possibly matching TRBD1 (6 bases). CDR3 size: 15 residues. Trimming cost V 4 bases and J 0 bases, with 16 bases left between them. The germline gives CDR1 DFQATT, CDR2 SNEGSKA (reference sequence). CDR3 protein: CSANDGQRSSYEQYF. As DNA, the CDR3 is TGCAGTGCTAATGACGGACAGCGGAGCTCCTACGAGCAGTACTTC.

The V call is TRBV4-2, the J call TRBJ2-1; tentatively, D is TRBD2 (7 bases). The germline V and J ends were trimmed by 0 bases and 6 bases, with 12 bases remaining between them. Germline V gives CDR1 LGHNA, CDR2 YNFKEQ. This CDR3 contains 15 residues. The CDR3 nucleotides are TGTGCCAGCAGCCAAGAGGGGGGGGCGGGCAATGAGCAGTTCTTC. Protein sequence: CASSQEGGAGNEQFF.

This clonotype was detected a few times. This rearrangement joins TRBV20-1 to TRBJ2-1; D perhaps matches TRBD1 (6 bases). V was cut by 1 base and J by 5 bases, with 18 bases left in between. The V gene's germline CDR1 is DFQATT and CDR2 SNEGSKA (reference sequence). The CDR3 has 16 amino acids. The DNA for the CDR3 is TGCAGTGCTAGAGGGACAGAAATCCTCCCCAACAATGAGCAGTTCTTC. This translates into CSARGTEILPNNEQFF.

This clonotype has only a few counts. The DNA of the CDR3 is TGTGCCATCAGTGAGTCACAGGGTTCTGAAGCTTTCTTT. It encodes CAISESQGSEAFF. The V call is TRBV10-3, the J call TRBJ1-1; D is perhaps TRBD1 (6 bases). CDR3 length: 13 amino acids. CDR1 is ENHRY, CDR2 SYGVKD, per germline. Trimming stripped 0 bases from V and 6 bases from J, with 8 bases between.

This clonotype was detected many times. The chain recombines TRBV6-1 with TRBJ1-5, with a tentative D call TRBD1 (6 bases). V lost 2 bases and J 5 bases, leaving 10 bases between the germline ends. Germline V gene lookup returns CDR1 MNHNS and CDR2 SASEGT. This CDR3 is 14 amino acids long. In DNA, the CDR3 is TGTGCCAGCAGTGAACCGACAGGTTATCAGCCCCAGCATTTT. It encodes CASSEPTGYQPQHF.

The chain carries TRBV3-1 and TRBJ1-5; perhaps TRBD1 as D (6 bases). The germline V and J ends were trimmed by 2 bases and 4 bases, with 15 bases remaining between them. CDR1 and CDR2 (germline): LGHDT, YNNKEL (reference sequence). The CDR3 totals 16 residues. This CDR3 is CASSQYEERGNQPQHF. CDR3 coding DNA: TGTGCCAGCAGCCAATATGAGGAGAGGGGGAATCAGCCCCAGCATTTT.

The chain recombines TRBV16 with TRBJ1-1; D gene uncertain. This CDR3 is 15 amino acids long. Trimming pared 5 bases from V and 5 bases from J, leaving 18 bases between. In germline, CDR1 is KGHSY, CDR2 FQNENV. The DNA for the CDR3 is TGTGCCAGCAGCAGTGGACGTTTTGGGAGGACTGAAGCTTTCTTT. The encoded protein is CASSSGRFGRTEAFF.

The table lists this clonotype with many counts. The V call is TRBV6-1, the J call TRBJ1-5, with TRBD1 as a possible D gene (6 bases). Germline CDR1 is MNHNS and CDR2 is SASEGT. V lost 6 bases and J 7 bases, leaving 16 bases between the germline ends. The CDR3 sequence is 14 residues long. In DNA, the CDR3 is TGTGCCAGCAGGGCCACAGGGAACCTGCAGCCCCAGCATTTT. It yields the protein CASRATGNLQPQHF.

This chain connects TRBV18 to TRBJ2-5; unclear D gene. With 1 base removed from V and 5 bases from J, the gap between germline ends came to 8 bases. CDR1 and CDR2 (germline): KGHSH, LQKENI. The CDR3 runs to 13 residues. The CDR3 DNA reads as TGTGCCAGCTCACCACAAGCAGTTGAGACCCAGTACTTC. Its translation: CASSPQAVETQYF. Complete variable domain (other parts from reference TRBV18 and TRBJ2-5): NAGVMQNPRHLVRRRGQEARLRCSPMKGHSHVYWYRQLPEEGLKFMVYLQKENIIDESGMPKERFSAEFPKEGPSILRIQQVVRGDSAAYFCASSPQAVETQYFGPGTRLLVL.

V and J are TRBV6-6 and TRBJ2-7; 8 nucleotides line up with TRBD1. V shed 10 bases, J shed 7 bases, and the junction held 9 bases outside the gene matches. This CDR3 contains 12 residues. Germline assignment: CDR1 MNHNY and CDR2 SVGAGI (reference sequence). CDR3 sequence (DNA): TGTGCCATCTCGCAGGGGGCGGATGAGCAGTACTTC. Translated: CAISQGADEQYF.

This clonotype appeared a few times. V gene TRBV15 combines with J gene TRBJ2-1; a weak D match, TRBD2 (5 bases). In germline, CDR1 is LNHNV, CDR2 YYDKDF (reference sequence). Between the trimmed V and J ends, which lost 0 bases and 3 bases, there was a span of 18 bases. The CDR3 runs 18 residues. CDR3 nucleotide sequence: TGTGCCACCAGCAGAGATAACGGGGTGCCATTGGTCTACAATGAGCAGTTCTTC. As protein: CATSRDNGVPLVYNEQFF.

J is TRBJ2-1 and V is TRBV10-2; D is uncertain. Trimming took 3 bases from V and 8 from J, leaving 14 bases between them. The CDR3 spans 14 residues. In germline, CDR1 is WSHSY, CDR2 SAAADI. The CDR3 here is CASSEPPDVDEQFF. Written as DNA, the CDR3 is TGCGCCAGCAGTGAACCCCCCGACGTCGATGAGCAGTTCTTC.

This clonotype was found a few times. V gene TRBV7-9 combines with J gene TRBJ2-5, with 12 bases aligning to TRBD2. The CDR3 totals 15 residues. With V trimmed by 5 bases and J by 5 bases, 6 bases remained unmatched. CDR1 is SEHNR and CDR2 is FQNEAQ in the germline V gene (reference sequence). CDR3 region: CASSGTSGPRETQYF. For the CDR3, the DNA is TGTGCCAGCAGCGGGACTAGCGGGCCCCGGGAGACCCAGTACTTC.

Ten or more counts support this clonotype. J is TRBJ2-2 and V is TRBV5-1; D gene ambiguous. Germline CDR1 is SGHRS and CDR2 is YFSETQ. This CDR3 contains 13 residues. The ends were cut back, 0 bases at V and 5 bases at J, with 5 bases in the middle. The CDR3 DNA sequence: TGCGCCAGCAGCTTGGAAGTTACCGGGGAGCTGTTTTTT. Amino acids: CASSLEVTGELFF.

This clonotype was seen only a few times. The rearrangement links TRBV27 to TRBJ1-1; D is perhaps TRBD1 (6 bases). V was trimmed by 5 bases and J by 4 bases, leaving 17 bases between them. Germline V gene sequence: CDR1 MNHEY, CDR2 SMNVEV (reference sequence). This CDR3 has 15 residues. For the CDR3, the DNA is TGTGCCAGCAGTACACTCCAGGGGATAGGCACTGAAGCTTTCTTT. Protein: CASSTLQGIGTEAFF.

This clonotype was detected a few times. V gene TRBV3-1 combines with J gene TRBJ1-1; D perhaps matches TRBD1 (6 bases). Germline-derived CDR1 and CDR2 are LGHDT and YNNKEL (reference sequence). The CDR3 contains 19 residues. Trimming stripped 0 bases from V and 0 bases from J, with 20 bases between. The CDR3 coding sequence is TGTGCCAGCAGCCAAGATCTGGTAAACACAGGGAGGGTGAACACTGAAGCTTTCTTT. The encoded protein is CASSQDLVNTGRVNTEAFF.

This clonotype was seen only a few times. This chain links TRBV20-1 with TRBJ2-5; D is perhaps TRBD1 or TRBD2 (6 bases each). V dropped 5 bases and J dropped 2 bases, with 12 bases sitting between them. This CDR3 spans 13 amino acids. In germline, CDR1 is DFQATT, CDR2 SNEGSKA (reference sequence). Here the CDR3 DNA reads TGCAGTGCTCAAGGGGGGTTACAAGAGACCCAGTACTTC. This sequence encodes CSAQGGLQETQYF.